The sequence of this TCR beta chain was determined in a study of cytotoxic CD8 clonotypes in ibrutinib-treated CLL. Turning to the study itself: Response material was collected after a median about 11 months of treatment, range 6 to 36.

The germline gives CDR1 SGHRS, CDR2 YFSETQ. The CDR3 covers 15 residues. After removal of 0 bases from V and 6 bases from J, the junction contained 7 bases not matched to a gene. Assay used: immunoSEQ multiplex PCR; TCRdb lists only in-frame clones, some missing. The repertoire holds around 310,000 clones, around four fifths seen once, with under 8.5% in the top ten. This TCR came from a human donor with chronic lymphocytic leukemia. The genes are TRBV5-1 and TRBJ2-7; TRBD2 matches at 9 bases. The material sequenced was PBMCs, taken before ibrutinib treatment. In DNA form, the CDR3 reads TGCGCCAGCAGCTTGGTGGCGGGAGGGTTGGGCGAGCAGTACTTC. This codes for CASSLVAGGLGEQYF.